This paragraph covers one T cell receptor (beta chain) sequence. What it binds is not known. The read is 3 residues too short to cover the CDR3 end, so that end is filled in from the germline J gene. The source of the sample is a study of T cell clonality in common variable immunodeficiency. Study results and caveats: Authors noted CVID clonality's cause needs subpopulation repertoire sequencing. CVID subjects showed higher TCRbeta clonality than healthy controls.

CDR1 is SEHNR, CDR2 FQNEAQ, per germline (reference sequence). Trimming stripped 5 bases from V and 6 bases from J, with 17 bases between. The CDR3 covers 14 residues. CVID and control samples used equivalent genomic DNA input. The assay was immunoSEQ multiplex PCR, and TCRdb's table has in-frame clones only and misses some. Recorded here are about 52,000 clones, none singletons. This rearrangement joins TRBV7-9 to TRBJ2-7, with D tentatively TRBD2 (6 bases). This receptor was taken from a person aged 18 to 75 in good health. Sequencing was carried out using peripheral blood mononuclear cells. CDR3 bases read: TGTGCCAGCAGCGTCATCACTAGCTTCTCCGAG. Amino acid sequence: CASSVITSFSE. The full CDR3 reads CASSVITSFSEQYF.